This is a list of T cell receptor beta chains from one sample in a study of T-cell memory formation after mild COVID-19. TCRdb called the 5' RACE reads again in MiXCR, with one record for every CDR3 protein. Of about 560,000 distinct CDR3 sequences in the sample, less than 25% were seen once. The source material was PBMCs or a T cell subset sorted from them (not recorded which). All receptors derive from an adult woman who had mild COVID-19 (a few samples of this study predate the infection). Cell type and time point are not known. CDR3s include the opening cysteine and the closing phenylalanine or tryptophan. D genes are given only for firm matches. Expanded clones are given a class, and other clones once, few, many or no size at all.

v_gene: TRBV29-1; j_gene: TRBJ2-1; d_gene: .; len: 13; abundance: .; CDR3nt: TGCAGCGTTCCGTTCGGGGGTCACAATGAGCAGTTCTTC; CDR3aa: CSVPFGGHNEQFF
v_gene: TRBV7-3; j_gene: TRBJ1-1; d_gene: TRBD1; len: 13; abundance: .; CDR3nt: TGTGCCAGCAGCACGGACAGGGCTGCTGAAGCTTTCTTT; CDR3aa: CASSTDRAAEAFF
v_gene: TRBV12-3/TRBV12-4; j_gene: TRBJ2-5; d_gene: .; len: 16; abundance: .; CDR3nt: TGTGCCAGCAGTTTCTTGGTGTGGGGCCAGCAAGAGACCCAGTACTTC; CDR3aa: CASSFLVWGQQETQYF
v_gene: TRBV23-1; j_gene: TRBJ2-7; d_gene: .; len: 16; abundance: few; CDR3nt: TGCGCCAGCACCCGAGACAGGGAGGAGAGGAACTACGAGCAGTACTTC; CDR3aa: CASTRDREERNYEQYF
v_gene: TRBV29-1; j_gene: TRBJ2-7; d_gene: .; len: 14; abundance: .; CDR3nt: TGCAGCGTTGAGGTGCGCGGCCAGAGCTACGAGCAGTACTTC; CDR3aa: CSVEVRGQSYEQYF
v_gene: TRBV6-5; j_gene: TRBJ2-3; d_gene: .; len: 16; abundance: .; CDR3nt: TGTGCCAGCAGTTATGGCGCGTTTGGGGTCACAGATACGCAGTATTTT; CDR3aa: CASSYGAFGVTDTQYF
v_gene: TRBV11-2; j_gene: TRBJ2-7; d_gene: TRBD2; len: 14; abundance: once; CDR3nt: TGTGCCAGCAGCTTAGAGGGGAGGGTTCACGAGCAGTACTTC; CDR3aa: CASSLEGRVHEQYF
v_gene: TRBV6-2/TRBV6-3; j_gene: TRBJ2-3; d_gene: .; len: 15; abundance: few; CDR3nt: TGTGCCAGCAGTTACTCGAAGGGCCGGGTAGATACGCAGTATTTT; CDR3aa: CASSYSKGRVDTQYF
v_gene: TRBV27; j_gene: TRBJ2-3; d_gene: .; len: 16; abundance: few; CDR3nt: TGTGCCAGCAGTTTTAGTCAGGGGCCAGGGCTTAATACGCAGTATTTT; CDR3aa: CASSFSQGPGLNTQYF
v_gene: TRBV6-6; j_gene: TRBJ1-6; d_gene: .; len: 17; abundance: .; CDR3nt: TGTGCCAGCAGTTACTCTCAGGAAAGCTCCTATAATTCACCCCTCCACTTT; CDR3aa: CASSYSQESSYNSPLHF
v_gene: TRBV20-1; j_gene: TRBJ2-1; d_gene: TRBD2; len: 15; abundance: .; CDR3nt: TGCAGTGCTAGGACGGGACTAGCGGGACGGCATGAGCAGTTCTTC; CDR3aa: CSARTGLAGRHEQFF
v_gene: TRBV2; j_gene: TRBJ1-1; d_gene: .; len: 11; abundance: .; CDR3nt: TGTGCCAGGTTTCGGCCTCCTGAAGCTTTCTTT; CDR3aa: CARFRPPEAFF
v_gene: TRBV29-1; j_gene: TRBJ1-2; d_gene: TRBD1; len: 11; abundance: .; CDR3nt: TGCAGCGTTAACAGGGGCGGCGGCTACACCTTC; CDR3aa: CSVNRGGGYTF
v_gene: TRBV12-3/TRBV12-4; j_gene: TRBJ2-7; d_gene: .; len: 13; abundance: many; CDR3nt: TGTGCCAGCAGTTTAGTCGCAGGCTACGAGCAGTACTTC; CDR3aa: CASSLVAGYEQYF
v_gene: TRBV20-1; j_gene: TRBJ2-3; d_gene: TRBD2; len: 17; abundance: .; CDR3nt: TGCAGTGCTGCCGGGACTAGCGGTTTTACTAGCACAGATACGCAGTATTTT; CDR3aa: CSAAGTSGFTSTDTQYF
v_gene: TRBV6-2/TRBV6-3; j_gene: TRBJ1-2; d_gene: .; len: 16; abundance: .; CDR3nt: TGTGCCAGCAGTCAAAATTTCCGGGACAAGTTCTATGGCTACACCTTC; CDR3aa: CASSQNFRDKFYGYTF
v_gene: TRBV29-1; j_gene: TRBJ1-2; d_gene: TRBD1; len: 16; abundance: .; CDR3nt: TGCAGCGTGGTCCTAATGGACAGGAAAACTAACTATGGCTACACCTTC; CDR3aa: CSVVLMDRKTNYGYTF
v_gene: TRBV9; j_gene: TRBJ2-4; d_gene: .; len: 16; abundance: .; CDR3nt: TGTGCCAGCAGCCCGGGGCCTTATCTCTCTCAAAACATTCAGTACTTC; CDR3aa: CASSPGPYLSQNIQYF